Each of the 3 T cell receptor beta chains below was sequenced from the same sample in a study of control samples from healthy donors and cancer patients. Measured with immunoSEQ multiplex PCR; TCRdb has only the in-frame clones, and not every one. This sample has some 150,000 clones; over 90% occur once, and the top ten carry approximately 2.5%. Sample: blood. The source is a man aged 45 to 65 in good health.

The chain links TRBV19 to TRBJ2-7; perhaps TRBD1 as D (6 bases). This CDR3 spans 13 amino acids. Germline values: CDR1 LNHDA, CDR2 SQIVND (reference sequence). V was cut by 11 bases and J by 0 bases, with 14 bases left in between. In DNA, the CDR3 is TGTGCCGTCAGGGGCCCGAGCTCCTACGAGCAGTACTTC. Its translation: CAVRGPSSYEQYF.

The chain uses TRBV5-4 and TRBJ2-3; D unclear. Trimming took 1 base from V and 2 from J, leaving 5 bases between them. Germline V gene lookup returns CDR1 SGHNT and CDR2 YYREEE (reference sequence). The CDR3 consists of 13 residues. As DNA, the CDR3 is TGTGCCAGCAGCTTGTTTTCCACAGATACGCAGTATTTT. As protein: CASSLFSTDTQYF.

This chain connects TRBV11-2 to TRBJ2-7, with 16 positions matching TRBD2. This CDR3 has 16 amino acids. Germline CDR1 reads SGHAT; CDR2 reads FQNNGV. Trimming cost V 5 bases and J 7 bases; bases outside gene matches: 8. CDR3 region: CASSPGLAGGPGEQYF. The DNA for the CDR3 is TGTGCCAGCAGCCCGGGACTAGCGGGAGGGCCCGGGGAGCAGTACTTC.